The 19 T cell receptor beta chains listed next were all sequenced from one sample in a study of T cells in Graves' hyperthyroidism and ophthalmopathy. Template material for amplifying TCR beta CDR3 regions consisted of RNA transcripts. The TCR CDR3 was amplified in a first-round RT-PCR using the HTBI primer set. MiXCR, run by TCRdb on the multiplex PCR reads, gives a single entry per CDR3 protein. The sample holds hundreds of thousands of distinct CDR3 sequences, less than 30% seen once. Sequenced: blood. These receptors originate from a man aged 40-50 years with Graves' hyperthyroidism that later progressed to Graves' ophthalmopathy.

As regards this clonotype: Its ends do not fully match the called genes, so a read error is possible. The chain uses TRBV6-5 and TRBJ2-5; D is ambiguous. The CDR3 loop spans 14 amino acids. Germline CDR1 reads MNHEY; CDR2 reads SVGAGI. The CDR3, as DNA: TGTGCCAGCAGTTTCCGCGACATTCAAGATACCCAGTACTTC. Its translation is CASSFRDIQDTQYF.

The J gene is TRBJ2-2, the V gene TRBV27; D is undetermined. Trimming removed 1 base at V and 1 base at J, with 13 bases between. The CDR3 totals 17 residues. Germline CDR1 MNHEY, CDR2 SMNVEV (reference sequence). This CDR3 reads CASSLYSAGVNTGELFF. CDR3 in DNA: TGTGCCAGCAGTTTATACTCCGCAGGTGTGAACACCGGGGAGCTGTTTTTT.

In its sample, this clonotype was seen many times. The V call is TRBV11-2, the J call TRBJ2-5, with no clear D. V was pared by 5 bases and J by 5 bases, with 18 bases between. Per the germline V gene, CDR1 is SGHAT and CDR2 is FQNNGV. CDR3 length: 15 residues. CDR3 sequence: CASSPRWVGGETQYF. Here the CDR3 DNA reads TGTGCCAGCAGCCCCCGGTGGGTAGGCGGCGAGACCCAGTACTTC.

The V and J genes are TRBV28 and TRBJ1-1, with 10 bases lining up with TRBD1. V lost 5 bases and J lost 11; bases outside the gene matches: 8. The CDR3 has 13 residues. Germline V gene lookup returns CDR1 MDHEN and CDR2 SYDVKM. The CDR3 spells CASSPVDRGLAFF. DNA for the CDR3: TGTGCCAGCAGTCCAGTAGACAGGGGGCTCGCTTTCTTT. The entire variable domain, with the rest obtained from reference TRBV28 and TRBJ1-1, is as follows: DVKVTQSSRYLVKRTGEKVFLECVQDMDHENMFWYRQDPGLGLRLIYFSYDVKMKEKGDIPEGYSVSREKKERFSLILESASTNQTSMYLCASSPVDRGLAFFGQGTRLTVV.

This clonotype has ten or more counts. The chain joins TRBV2 to TRBJ2-5; TRBD1 matches at 8 bases. Germline CDR1 is SNHLY and CDR2 is FYNNEI. The CDR3 is 13 amino acids. The J segment lost 5 bases and the V segment lost 10 bases, leaving 9 bases of the junction unmatched. The CDR3 bases are TGTGCCACCGGACAGGGCATCCGGGAGACCCAGTACTTC. Its translation is CATGQGIRETQYF.

The V gene is TRBV5-1, the J gene TRBJ2-7; tentative D call: TRBD2 (6 bases). The CDR3 is made up of 14 amino acids. Trimming left V 3 bases short and J 1 base short, with 11 bases between. The germline V gene has CDR1 SGHRS and CDR2 YFSETQ. The CDR3 region has the DNA TGCGCCAGCAGCTCCCTCGGAGGGTCCTACGAGCAGTACTTC. It is translated as CASSSLGGSYEQYF.

The rearrangement uses TRBV20-1 and TRBJ2-7; a possible D gene is TRBD2 (5 bases). The CDR3 contains 14 residues. Trimming left V 0 bases short and J 0 bases short, with 9 bases between. Germline CDR1 and CDR2: DFQATT and SNEGSKA (reference sequence). The chain's CDR3 is CSAREASNSYEQYF. The CDR3 DNA sequence: TGCAGTGCTAGAGAGGCTAGCAACTCCTACGAGCAGTACTTC.

In this sample, this clonotype turned up many times. CDR3 region: CSARRLAGVGGELFF. The CDR3 nucleotides read TGCAGTGCTAGACGACTAGCGGGAGTAGGAGGGGAGCTGTTTTTT. The J gene is TRBJ2-2, the V gene TRBV20-1; 12 bases map to TRBD2. The J segment lost 8 bases and the V segment lost 2 bases, leaving 6 bases of the junction unmatched. The CDR3 has 15 residues. Germline V CDR1 and CDR2: DFQATT, SNEGSKA (reference sequence).

This clonotype was seen many times. The chain joins TRBV6-1 to TRBJ2-2; TRBD2 matches 11 bases. The CDR3 has 15 residues. Trimming at V came to 4 bases and at J to 7 bases, leaving 5 bases not matched to a gene. CDR1 is MNHNS and CDR2 is SASEGT in the germline V gene. The CDR3 reads CASSVAGGPIGELFF. The DNA for the CDR3 is TGTGCCAGCAGTGTAGCGGGAGGGCCTATCGGGGAGCTGTTTTTT.

Points on this clonotype: Germline and junction disagree at one end, which may indicate a read error. The rearrangement uses TRBV6-5 and TRBJ2-7; D is possibly TRBD2 (5 bases). The CDR3 totals 14 residues. Germline V gene sequence: CDR1 MNHEY, CDR2 SVGAGI. This CDR3 reads CASSHSGEIHEQYF. The CDR3 DNA reads TGTGCCAGCAGTCACTCCGGGGAAATCCACGAGCAGTACTTC.

The chain links TRBV6-5 to TRBJ2-2; 8 bases are shared with TRBD2. This CDR3 region has 16 residues. With 2 bases clipped from V and 4 bases from J, the junction kept 6 bases outside the gene matches. CDR1 and CDR2 (germline): MNHEY, SVGAGI. CDR3 in DNA: TGTGCCAGCAGTTACGTCGGGGGGGTCGCCACCGGGGAGCTGTTTTTT. This gives the protein CASSYVGGVATGELFF.

This clonotype was seen many times. This chain joins TRBV29-1 and TRBJ2-3; D gene uncertain. Trimming cost V 3 bases and J 0 bases, with 4 bases left between them. Germline assignment: CDR1 SQVTM and CDR2 ANQGSEA. The CDR3 consists of 12 residues. The CDR3 loop is CSVEFSTDTQYF. The CDR3 coding sequence is TGCAGCGTTGAGTTCAGCACAGATACGCAGTATTTT.

Details on this clonotype: This may be a read error, as it is one base from a much larger clone. The chain joins TRBV18 to TRBJ2-7; TRBD2 matches at 8 bases. Looked up from germline, CDR1 is KGHSH and CDR2 is LQKENI. CDR3 length: 14 residues. CDR3 amino acids: CASSPGLVNYGQYF. In DNA form, the CDR3 reads TGTGCCAGCTCACCGGGACTAGTAAACTACGGGCAGTACTTC.

The sample holds many counts of this clonotype. The V and J genes are TRBV5-1 and TRBJ2-5, with 9 bases lining up with TRBD1. J gave up 4 bases and V 5 bases, and 9 bases lay outside the gene matches. CDR3 length: 15 residues. The germline V gene encodes CDR1 SGHRS and CDR2 YFSETQ. CDR3 coding DNA: TGCGCCAGCAGGAACCGGGACAGGGCGTCAGAGACCCAGTACTTC. It is translated as CASRNRDRASETQYF.

This clonotype has a count of ten or more. J is TRBJ2-4 and V is TRBV11-2, with unresolved D. Trimming took 1 base from V and 7 from J, leaving 2 bases between them. The CDR3 has 11 amino acids. The germline gives CDR1 SGHAT, CDR2 FQNNGV. The CDR3 region has the DNA TGTGCCAGCAGCTTAGGGAACATTCAGTACTTC. Translation: CASSLGNIQYF.

This clonotype was seen at least ten times. The genes are TRBV19 and TRBJ2-7; maybe TRBD2 (5 bases). This CDR3 is 17 amino acids long. Germline V gene sequence: CDR1 LNHDA, CDR2 SQIVND (reference sequence). Trimming left V 1 base short and J 2 bases short, with 18 bases between. As DNA, the CDR3 is TGTGCCAGTAGTATAGCCCACGGGGTGAGGCCCACCTACGAGCAGTACTTC. Amino acids: CASSIAHGVRPTYEQYF.

This clonotype appeared many times. This chain uses TRBV11-3 with TRBJ1-2, with 7 positions matching TRBD1. The CDR3 length is 19 residues. J lost 0 bases, V lost 4 bases, and 17 bases had no gene match. The germline CDR1 and CDR2 sequences are SGHNT and YENEEA. As DNA, the CDR3 is TGTGCCAGCAGCTCCAGATCCGGGACAGCGACTAATTCTAACTATGGCTACACCTTC. Translated: CASSSRSGTATNSNYGYTF. Combining the CDR3 with reference TRBV11-3 and TRBJ1-2 gives the whole variable domain EAGVVQSPRYKIIEKKQPVAFWCNPISGHNTLYWYLQNLGQGPELLIRYENEEAVDDSQLPKDRFSAERLKGVDSTLKIQPAELGDSAVYLCASSSRSGTATNSNYGYTFGSGTRLTVV.

This clonotype was detected many times. This chain connects TRBV5-6 to TRBJ1-1; the match to TRBD1 covers 7 bases. The junction had 8 bases not matched to a gene; V was cut back by 5 bases and J by 10 bases. Germline-derived CDR1 and CDR2 are SGHDT and YYEEEE. The CDR3 is made up of 12 amino acids. The DNA of the CDR3 is TGTGCCAGCAGAGGGCAGGGGGGAAGAGCTTTCTTT. Residues: CASRGQGGRAFF.

This clonotype showed up many times. This chain links TRBV28 with TRBJ2-7; D not certain. V lost 6 bases to trimming and J lost 1 base, with 7 bases between them. CDR3 size: 12 residues. Germline V gene data show CDR1 as MDHEN and CDR2 as SYDVKM. This chain's CDR3 is CASSLLSYEQYF. The CDR3, as DNA: TGTGCCAGCAGCTTGCTATCCTACGAGCAGTACTTC.